Below are 27 T cell receptor beta chains sequenced from a single sample in a study of beta chain features in type 1 diabetes. Expressed TCRB transcripts were sequenced after all isolated RNA was converted to cDNA. TCRdb keeps only in-frame clones here, not all; method: immunoSEQ multiplex PCR. Among around 690,000 clones, 9.5% to 15% were seen once, and the ten largest hold more than 0.095%. Whole-study findings and limits: Moderately but significantly shorter TCRB CDR3s were found in Type 1 diabetes patients in all four CD4+ subsets.

Their target antigens are unknown. Sequenced input: naive CD4+ T cells from blood. These receptors were obtained from a young man with type 1 diabetes.

This clone has just a few counts. The gene calls are TRBV29-1 and TRBJ2-3, with 8 bases fitting TRBD1. Germline loops: CDR1 SQVTM, CDR2 ANQGSEA. V dropped 6 bases and J dropped 3; count of bases not matched to a gene: 11. The CDR3 has 15 amino acids. This chain's CDR3 is CSVLKQGEFTDTQYF. The DNA for the CDR3 is TGCAGCGTACTCAAACAGGGGGAGTTTACAGATACGCAGTATTTT.

The V call is TRBV5-1, the J call TRBJ1-2; D is unclear. Germline assignment: CDR1 SGHRS and CDR2 YFSETQ. V shed 5 bases and J shed 6 bases, with 14 bases lying between them. This CDR3 is 13 amino acids long. CDR3 sequence: CASSQEGGDGYTF. CDR3 DNA: TGCGCCAGCAGTCAAGAGGGCGGAGATGGCTACACCTTC.

The chain couples TRBV10-3 to TRBJ2-1; TRBD1 matches at 9 bases. Germline V gene sequence: CDR1 ENHRY, CDR2 SYGVKD. V shed 7 bases, J shed 2 bases, and the junction held 6 bases outside the gene matches. There are 15 residues in the CDR3. CDR3 sequence reads: CAINRGQGAYNEQFF. The DNA for the CDR3 is TGTGCCATCAATAGGGGACAGGGCGCCTACAATGAGCAGTTCTTC.

This chain connects TRBV7-9 to TRBJ2-5, with 7 positions matching TRBD1. The J segment lost 3 bases and the V segment lost 6 bases, leaving 10 bases of the junction unmatched. This CDR3 has 15 amino acids. Germline values: CDR1 SEHNR, CDR2 FQNEAQ (reference sequence). DNA for the CDR3: TGTGCCAGCAGTCTCCTCCGGGACAGAAAAGAGACCCAGTACTTC. It codes for CASSLLRDRKETQYF.

This clone has only a few counts. The J gene is TRBJ2-3, the V gene TRBV7-3; D gene uncertain. CDR1 SGHTA and CDR2 FQGTGA come from the germline V gene. This CDR3 is built from 13 residues. The ends were cut back, 4 bases at V and 6 bases at J, with 11 bases in the middle. In nucleotides, the CDR3 is TGTGCCAGCAGCTCCCGCCAGGCCGATACGCAGTATTTT. Amino acids: CASSSRQADTQYF. The full variable domain, its missing parts supplied by reference TRBV7-3 and TRBJ2-3, is GAGVSQTPSNKVTEKGKYVELRCDPISGHTALYWYRQSLGQGPEFLIYFQGTGAADDSGLPNDRFFAVRPEGSVSTLKIQRTERGDSAVYLCASSSRQADTQYFGPGTRLTVL.

The chain combines TRBV5-1 with TRBJ2-7; no clear D. The V gene lost 3 bases and the J gene lost 3 bases, with 13 bases spanning the gap. Germline CDR1 and CDR2: SGHRS and YFSETQ. The CDR3 is 14 amino acids. In DNA, the CDR3 is TGCGCCAGCAGCTCGAATACACCGAACTACGAGCAGTACTTC. Translation: CASSSNTPNYEQYF.

V usage is TRBV9 and J usage is TRBJ1-1; 8 bases match TRBD1. Germline V gene sequence: CDR1 SGDLS, CDR2 YYNGEE. CDR3 length: 14 residues. The trim removed 0 bases at V and 4 bases at J, leaving 2 bases unmatched. The CDR3 DNA reads as TGTGCCAGCAGCGTAGGTGACAGGGGCACTGAAGCTTTCTTT. Its protein product is CASSVGDRGTEAFF.

This sequence joins TRBV19 and TRBJ1-2; D not certain. This CDR3 comprises 12 residues. Germline V CDR1 and CDR2: LNHDA, SQIVND (reference sequence). V was cut by 5 bases and J by 4 bases, with 8 bases left in between. The CDR3 sequence: CASSPSGYGYTF. The CDR3, as DNA: TGTGCCAGTAGTCCCTCGGGCTATGGCTACACCTTC.

Only a few counts were recorded for this clone. V usage is TRBV6-5 and J usage is TRBJ1-2; unclear D gene. This CDR3 has 14 residues. The V end was cut by 4 bases, the J end by 7 bases, with 16 bases between. The germline CDR1 and CDR2 sequences are MNHEY and SVGAGI. The CDR3 region has the DNA TGTGCCAGCAGTTCCCCGGGTGGGGAACTTGGCTACACCTTC. This gives the protein CASSSPGGELGYTF.

This clone has more than one count but fewer than ten. The V gene is TRBV9, the J gene TRBJ2-3; D possibly corresponds to TRBD1 (5 bases). Trimming shortened V by 1 base and J by 4 bases, and 10 bases separated the two germline ends. This CDR3 is built from 14 residues. Germline lookup yields CDR1 SGDLS and CDR2 YYNGEE. Here the CDR3 reads CASSVRVGADTQYF. In nucleotides, the CDR3 is TGTGCCAGCAGCGTACGGGTAGGGGCAGATACGCAGTATTTT.

CDR3 nucleotide sequence: TGTGCCAGCAGCCAGGGGTCGGGGACCTACAATGAGCAGTTCTTC. This translates into CASSQGSGTYNEQFF. The rearrangement joins TRBV11-3 to TRBJ2-1, with a weak D call TRBD1 (6 bases). This CDR3 has 15 residues. With 5 bases removed from V and 2 bases from J, the gap between germline ends came to 13 bases. Germline lookup yields CDR1 SGHNT and CDR2 YENEEA. Variable domain in full (rest from reference TRBV11-3 and TRBJ2-1): EAGVVQSPRYKIIEKKQPVAFWCNPISGHNTLYWYLQNLGQGPELLIRYENEEAVDDSQLPKDRFSAERLKGVDSTLKIQPAELGDSAVYLCASSQGSGTYNEQFFGPGTRLTVL.

V and J are TRBV27 and TRBJ2-7; the match to TRBD2 covers 7 bases. The CDR3 has 15 residues. J lost 1 base, V lost 7 bases, and 10 bases had no gene match. CDR1 and CDR2 from the germline V gene are MNHEY and SMNVEV (reference sequence). The CDR3 reads CASTPRGVGSYEQYF. The CDR3, as DNA: TGTGCCAGCACCCCTCGGGGGGTTGGGTCCTACGAGCAGTACTTC.

This clone was detected a few times. The chain joins TRBV10-3 to TRBJ1-6; D perhaps matches TRBD1 (6 bases). This CDR3 has 15 residues. V was cut by 3 bases and J by 10 bases, with 16 bases left in between. The V gene's germline CDR1 is ENHRY and CDR2 SYGVKD. The CDR3: CAISDGQGQGSPLHF. The DNA of the CDR3 is TGTGCCATCAGTGATGGGCAGGGCCAGGGGTCACCCCTCCACTTT.

This clone was counted a few times. The rearrangement joins TRBV19 to TRBJ1-1; 7 nucleotides align to TRBD1. Germline V CDR1 and CDR2: LNHDA, SQIVND (reference sequence). This CDR3 comprises 14 residues. V lost 4 bases and J lost 1; bases outside the gene matches: 3. CDR3 loop: CASSTDRTNTEAFF. CDR3 bases: TGTGCCAGTAGTACGGACAGGACGAACACTGAAGCTTTCTTT. Based on the CDR3 plus reference TRBV19 and TRBJ1-1, the full variable domain is DGGITQSPKYLFRKEGQNVTLSCEQNLNHDAMYWYRQDPGQGLRLIYYSQIVNDFQKGDIAEGYSVSREKKESFPLTVTSAQKNPTAFYLCASSTDRTNTEAFFGQGTRLTVV.

The CDR3 reads CASSFLSGGAETQYF. The DNA of the CDR3 is TGCGCCAGCAGCTTCCTAAGCGGGGGGGCGGAGACCCAGTACTTC. The V call is TRBV5-1, the J call TRBJ2-5; 10 positions agree with TRBD2. With V trimmed by 2 bases and J by 5 bases, 6 bases remained unmatched. Germline V gene lookup returns CDR1 SGHRS and CDR2 YFSETQ. The CDR3 length is 15 residues.

The gene calls are TRBV5-6 and TRBJ2-3; TRBD1 agrees at 7 bases. This CDR3 spans 17 amino acids. J gave up 6 bases and V 0 bases, and 13 bases lay outside the gene matches. Germline CDR1 is SGHDT and CDR2 is YYEEEE. The CDR3, as DNA: TGTGCCAGCAGCTTGGCCACTTCTGACAGGGTATTGGATACGCAGTATTTT. Amino acid sequence: CASSLATSDRVLDTQYF.

There are a few counts of this clone. The V and J genes are TRBV7-2 and TRBJ2-5; TRBD2 matches 13 bases. Trimming cost V 4 bases and J 3 bases; bases outside gene matches: 8. Germline lookup yields CDR1 SGHTA and CDR2 FQGNSA. This CDR3 spans 17 amino acids. The CDR3 reads CASSSHTGLAGEETQYF. Written as DNA, the CDR3 is TGTGCCAGCAGCTCGCACACTGGACTAGCGGGGGAAGAGACCCAGTACTTC. The full variable domain, rest sourced from reference TRBV7-2 and TRBJ2-5, is GAGVSQSPSNKVTEKGKDVELRCDPISGHTALYWYRQSLGQGLEFLIYFQGNSAPDKSGLPSDRFSAERTGGSVSTLTIQRTQQEDSAVYLCASSSHTGLAGEETQYFGPGTRLLVL.

V is TRBV6-5 and J is TRBJ2-7, with 9 nucleotides matching TRBD1. There are 15 residues in the CDR3. Germline V lookup: CDR1 MNHEY, CDR2 SVGAGI. The V segment lost 6 bases and the J segment 4 bases; nucleotides outside the gene matches: 10. The CDR3 region has the DNA TGTGCCAGCAGATTGACCGGGACAGGGACTTACGAGCAGTACTTC. It yields the protein CASRLTGTGTYEQYF.

The chain recombines TRBV10-3 with TRBJ2-3; 9 positions match TRBD1. This CDR3 region has 15 residues. Trimming took 6 bases from V and 0 from J; bases not matched to a gene: 4. Germline V gives CDR1 ENHRY, CDR2 SYGVKD. The CDR3 protein is CAISQQGASTDTQYF. The CDR3 DNA is TGTGCCATCAGCCAACAGGGGGCAAGCACAGATACGCAGTATTTT.

J is TRBJ2-6 and V is TRBV27; D may be TRBD2 (6 bases). Germline V gene lookup returns CDR1 MNHEY and CDR2 SMNVEV (reference sequence). CDR3 length: 16 amino acids. V was trimmed by 5 bases and J by 0 bases, leaving 11 bases between them. As DNA, the CDR3 is TGTGCCAGCAGTAAAGGAGGGAACTCTGGGGCCAACGTCCTGACTTTC. Residues: CASSKGGNSGANVLTF. Using reference TRBV27 and TRBJ2-6 for the parts outside the CDR3, the full variable domain is EAQVTQNPRYLITVTGKKLTVTCSQNMNHEYMSWYRQDPGLGLRQIYYSMNVEVTDKGDVPEGYKVSRKEKRNFPLILESPSPNQTSLYFCASSKGGNSGANVLTFGAGSRLTVL.

The V gene is TRBV10-3, the J gene TRBJ1-4; D is unclear. Trimming shortened V by 4 bases and J by 0 bases, and 12 bases separated the two germline ends. The germline gives CDR1 ENHRY, CDR2 SYGVKD. CDR3 length: 16 residues. CDR3 nucleotide sequence: TGTGCCATCAGTGGTCGGGTTGGGGCAACTAATGAAAAACTGTTTTTT. This translates into CAISGRVGATNEKLFF.

This clone has just a few counts. The rearrangement links TRBV25-1 to TRBJ1-6; D gene unclear. The CDR3 consists of 12 residues. Trimming stripped 7 bases from V and 7 bases from J, with 8 bases between. From germline, CDR1 is MGHDK and CDR2 SYGVNS. In nucleotides, the CDR3 is TGTGCCAGCAAGTGGCAGAATTCACCCCTCCACTTT. Residues: CASKWQNSPLHF. Combining the CDR3 with reference TRBV25-1 and TRBJ1-6 gives the whole variable domain EADIYQTPRYLVIGTGKKITLECSQTMGHDKMYWYQQDPGMELHLIHYSYGVNSTEKGDLSSESTVSRIRTEHFPLTLESARPSHTSQYLCASKWQNSPLHFGNGTRLTVT.

This clone was picked up a small number of times. The chain is built from TRBV29-1 and TRBJ1-3; D uncertain. The CDR3 sequence is 14 residues long. Germline V lookup: CDR1 SQVTM, CDR2 ANQGSEA. V lost 4 bases and J 0 bases, leaving 10 bases between the germline ends. CDR3 DNA: TGCAGCGTTGCCCCGGGAGACTCTGGAAACACCATATATTTT. It translates to CSVAPGDSGNTIYF.

The chain couples TRBV5-4 to TRBJ2-2; perhaps TRBD2 as D (5 bases). This CDR3 has 16 residues. Trimming removed 3 bases at V and 4 bases at J, with 16 bases between. The germline CDR1 and CDR2 sequences are SGHNT and YYREEE (reference sequence). The CDR3 region is CASSSRTVGSTGELFF. The CDR3 coding sequence is TGTGCCAGCAGCTCAAGGACCGTGGGGAGCACCGGGGAGCTGTTTTTT.

This clone appeared a few times. V is TRBV7-9 and J is TRBJ1-5, with 10 bases lining up with TRBD1. The germline V gene encodes CDR1 SEHNR and CDR2 FQNEAQ (reference sequence). The CDR3 sequence is 15 residues long. The V segment lost 5 bases and the J segment 6 bases; nucleotides outside the gene matches: 7. The CDR3 region is CASSTGQGDGQPQHF. CDR3 DNA: TGTGCCAGCAGCACCGGACAGGGGGACGGTCAGCCCCAGCATTTT. Full variable domain (missing parts from reference TRBV7-9 and TRBJ1-5): DTGVSQNPRHKITKRGQNVTFRCDPISEHNRLYWYRQTLGQGPEFLTYFQNEAQLEKSRLLSDRFSAERPKGSFSTLEIQRTEQGDSAMYLCASSTGQGDGQPQHFGDGTRLSIL.

This clone was observed a few times. CDR3 bases: TGTGCCAGCAGTCCAGGACAGGGCCTAGCCAAAAACATTCAGTACTTC. Translated, it gives CASSPGQGLAKNIQYF. The chain has TRBV28 and TRBJ2-4; 8 bases match TRBD1. V was clipped by 5 bases and J by 0 bases; unmatched bases: 6. Germline-derived CDR1 and CDR2 are MDHEN and SYDVKM. CDR3 size: 16 residues.

This clone has only a few counts. This sequence joins TRBV27 and TRBJ2-5, with 9 nucleotides matching TRBD1. J lost 9 bases, V lost 5 bases, and 16 bases had no gene match. CDR3 length equals 16 residues. The germline gives CDR1 MNHEY, CDR2 SMNVEV (reference sequence). CDR3 nucleotide sequence: TGTGCCAGCAGTCACAACAGGGGGCCGACGTTTTGGGCCCAGTACTTC. Translating it yields CASSHNRGPTFWAQYF.